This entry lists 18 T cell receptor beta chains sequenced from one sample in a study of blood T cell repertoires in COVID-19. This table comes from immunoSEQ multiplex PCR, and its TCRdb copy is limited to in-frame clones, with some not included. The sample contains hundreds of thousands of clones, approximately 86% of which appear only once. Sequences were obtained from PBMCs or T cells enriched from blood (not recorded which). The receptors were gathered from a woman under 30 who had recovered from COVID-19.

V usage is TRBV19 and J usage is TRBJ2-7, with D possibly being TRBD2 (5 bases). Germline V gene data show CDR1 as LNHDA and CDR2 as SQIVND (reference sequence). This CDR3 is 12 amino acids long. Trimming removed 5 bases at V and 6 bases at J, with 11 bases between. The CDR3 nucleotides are TGTGCCAGTAGTGAGGGCAGTTCCGAGCAGTACTTC. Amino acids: CASSEGSSEQYF.

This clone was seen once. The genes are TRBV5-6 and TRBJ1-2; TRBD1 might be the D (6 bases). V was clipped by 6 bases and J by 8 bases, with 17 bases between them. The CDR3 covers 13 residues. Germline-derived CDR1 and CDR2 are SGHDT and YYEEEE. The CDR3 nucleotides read TGTGCCAGCACCAGTCGGGGGGGCCAAGGCTACACCTTC. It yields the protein CASTSRGGQGYTF.

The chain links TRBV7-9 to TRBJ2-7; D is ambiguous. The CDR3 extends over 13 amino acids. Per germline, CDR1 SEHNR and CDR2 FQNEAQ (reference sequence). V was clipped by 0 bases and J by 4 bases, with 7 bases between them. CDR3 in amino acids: CASSLAAEYEQYF. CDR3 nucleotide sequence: TGTGCCAGCAGCTTAGCCGCGGAGTACGAGCAGTACTTC.

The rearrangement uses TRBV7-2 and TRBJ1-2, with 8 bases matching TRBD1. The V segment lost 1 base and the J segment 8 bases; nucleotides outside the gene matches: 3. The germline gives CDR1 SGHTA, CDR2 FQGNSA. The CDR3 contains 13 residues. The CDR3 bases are TGTGCCAGCAGCTTAGACAGGGGGAGGGGCTACACCTTC. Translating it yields CASSLDRGRGYTF. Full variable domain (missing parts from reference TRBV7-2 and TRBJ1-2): GAGVSQSPSNKVTEKGKDVELRCDPISGHTALYWYRQSLGQGLEFLIYFQGNSAPDKSGLPSDRFSAERTGGSVSTLTIQRTQQEDSAVYLCASSLDRGRGYTFGSGTRLTVV.

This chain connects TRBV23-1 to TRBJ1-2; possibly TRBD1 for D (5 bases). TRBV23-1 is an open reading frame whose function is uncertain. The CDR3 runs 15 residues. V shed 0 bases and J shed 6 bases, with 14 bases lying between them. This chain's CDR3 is CASSQSHQIGDGYTF. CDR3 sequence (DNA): TGCGCCAGCAGTCAATCCCACCAAATAGGGGATGGCTACACCTTC.

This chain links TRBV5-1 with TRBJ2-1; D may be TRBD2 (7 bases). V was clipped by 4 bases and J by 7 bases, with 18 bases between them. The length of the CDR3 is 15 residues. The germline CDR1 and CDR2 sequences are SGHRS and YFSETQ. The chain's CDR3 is CASSQVGGHGNEQFF. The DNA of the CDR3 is TGCGCCAGCAGCCAAGTCGGGGGGCATGGGAATGAGCAGTTCTTC.

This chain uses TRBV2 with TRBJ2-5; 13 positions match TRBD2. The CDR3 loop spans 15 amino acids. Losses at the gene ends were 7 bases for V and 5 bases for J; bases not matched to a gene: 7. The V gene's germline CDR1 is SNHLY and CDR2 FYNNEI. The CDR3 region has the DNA TGTGCCAGCAAGGGGACTAGCGGGGACAAGGAGACCCAGTACTTC. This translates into CASKGTSGDKETQYF. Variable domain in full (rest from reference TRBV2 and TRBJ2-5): EPEVTQTPSHQVTQMGQEVILRCVPISNHLYFYWYRQILGQKVEFLVSFYNNEISEKSEIFDDQFSVERPDGSNFTLKIRSTKLEDSAMYFCASKGTSGDKETQYFGPGTRLLVL.

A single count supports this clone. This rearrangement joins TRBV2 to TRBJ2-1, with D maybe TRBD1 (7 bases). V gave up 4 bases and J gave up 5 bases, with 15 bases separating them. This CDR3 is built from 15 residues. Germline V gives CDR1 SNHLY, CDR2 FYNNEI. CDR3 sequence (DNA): TGTGCCAGCAGTGCAGGAGGGGGCATTAACAATGAGCAGTTCTTC. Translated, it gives CASSAGGGINNEQFF.

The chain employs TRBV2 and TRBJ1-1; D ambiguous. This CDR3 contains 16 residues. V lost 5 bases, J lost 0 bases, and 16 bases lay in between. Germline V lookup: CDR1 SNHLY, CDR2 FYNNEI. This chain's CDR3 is CASSPENLGLNTEAFF. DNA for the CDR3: TGTGCCAGCAGTCCCGAAAACCTCGGTCTGAACACTGAAGCTTTCTTT. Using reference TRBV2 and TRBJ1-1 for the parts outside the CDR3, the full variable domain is EPEVTQTPSHQVTQMGQEVILRCVPISNHLYFYWYRQILGQKVEFLVSFYNNEISEKSEIFDDQFSVERPDGSNFTLKIRSTKLEDSAMYFCASSPENLGLNTEAFFGQGTRLTVV.

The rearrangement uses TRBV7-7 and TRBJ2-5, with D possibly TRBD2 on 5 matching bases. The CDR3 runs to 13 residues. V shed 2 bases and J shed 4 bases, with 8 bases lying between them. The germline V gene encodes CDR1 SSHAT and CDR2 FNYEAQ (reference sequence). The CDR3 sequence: CASSLSRVETQYF. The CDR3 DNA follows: TGTGCCAGCAGCTTATCGAGGGTAGAGACCCAGTACTTC.

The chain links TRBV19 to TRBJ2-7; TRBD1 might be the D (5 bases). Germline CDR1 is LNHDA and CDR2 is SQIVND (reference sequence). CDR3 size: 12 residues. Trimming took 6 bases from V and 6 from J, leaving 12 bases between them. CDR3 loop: CASSPDRAEQYF. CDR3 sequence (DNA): TGTGCCAGTAGCCCAGACAGAGCCGAGCAGTACTTC.

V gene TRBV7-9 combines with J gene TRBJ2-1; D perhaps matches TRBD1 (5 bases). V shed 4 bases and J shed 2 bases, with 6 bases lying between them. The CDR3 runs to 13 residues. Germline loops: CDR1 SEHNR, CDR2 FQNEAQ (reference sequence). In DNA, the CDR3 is TGTGCCAGCAGCTCAGGGACCTACAATGAGCAGTTCTTC. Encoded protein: CASSSGTYNEQFF.

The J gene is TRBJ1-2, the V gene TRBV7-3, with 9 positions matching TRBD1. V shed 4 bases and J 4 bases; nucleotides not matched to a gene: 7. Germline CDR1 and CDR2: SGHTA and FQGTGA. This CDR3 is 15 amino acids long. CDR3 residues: CASSSQGQGSYGYTF. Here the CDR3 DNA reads TGTGCCAGCAGCTCCCAGGGACAGGGAAGCTATGGCTACACCTTC.

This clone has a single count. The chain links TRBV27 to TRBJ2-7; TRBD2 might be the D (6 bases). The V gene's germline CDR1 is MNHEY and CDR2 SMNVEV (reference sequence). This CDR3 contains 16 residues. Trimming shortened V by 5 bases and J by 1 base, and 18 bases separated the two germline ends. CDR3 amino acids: CASSLQHRDFSYEQYF. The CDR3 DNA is TGTGCCAGCAGTCTGCAGCACCGGGACTTTTCCTACGAGCAGTACTTC.

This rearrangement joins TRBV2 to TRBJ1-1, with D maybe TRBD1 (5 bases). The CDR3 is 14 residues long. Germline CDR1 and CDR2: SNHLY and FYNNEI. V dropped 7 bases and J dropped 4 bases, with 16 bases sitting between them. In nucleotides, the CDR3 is TGTGCCAGCAACCTACAGGAGTCGACCACTGAAGCTTTCTTT. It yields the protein CASNLQESTTEAFF.

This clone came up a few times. The CDR3 DNA is TGCGCCAGCAGCCAAGATCCCACCCCCAGCGATCACGGGGACGGGGAGCTGTTTTTT. Its protein is CASSQDPTPSDHGDGELFF. This rearrangement joins TRBV4-3 to TRBJ2-2, with D maybe TRBD2 (5 bases). In germline, CDR1 is LGHNA, CDR2 YSLEER. The CDR3 sequence is 19 residues long. V dropped 0 bases and J dropped 7 bases, with 24 bases sitting between them.

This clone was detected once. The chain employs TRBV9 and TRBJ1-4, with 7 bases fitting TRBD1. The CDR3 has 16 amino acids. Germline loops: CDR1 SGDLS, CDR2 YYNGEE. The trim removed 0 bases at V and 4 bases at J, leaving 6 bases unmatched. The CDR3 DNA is TGTGCCAGCAGCGTAGGTAGGGACAGAGATAATGAAAAACTGTTTTTT. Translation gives CASSVGRDRDNEKLFF.

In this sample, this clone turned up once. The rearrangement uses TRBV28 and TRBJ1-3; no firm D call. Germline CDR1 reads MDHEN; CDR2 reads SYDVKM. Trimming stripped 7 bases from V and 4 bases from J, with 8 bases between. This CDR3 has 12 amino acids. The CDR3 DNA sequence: TGTGCCAGCAAAACAGCCGGAAACACCATATATTTT. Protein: CASKTAGNTIYF.